The rows below give T cell receptor beta chains drawn from one sample of a study of shared clonotypes between healthy human individuals. Some clones are missing from TCRdb's copy, which holds only in-frame ones; the method was immunoSEQ multiplex PCR. The repertoire holds millions of clones, roughly 95% seen once, with about 1.1% in the top ten. Sequences were obtained from naive CD8+ T cells sorted from blood. Receptors originate from a man younger than 35 in good health. CDR3s include the opening cysteine and the closing phenylalanine or tryptophan. A D gene is named only where the DNA matches it firmly. Clone size appears in some rows only: once, few, many, or a class for an expanded clone.

D	size	J	V	DNA	CDR3
NA	NA	TRBJ2-1	TRBV6-1	TGTGCCAGCTCCCCCCGGGACTCCTCCTACAATGAGCAGTTCTTC	CASSPRDSSYNEQFF
TRBD1	NA	TRBJ2-1	TRBV11-2	TGTGCCAGCAGCTTAGGGCCGGGACAGGGATTCAATGAGCAGTTCTTC	CASSLGPGQGFNEQFF
NA	NA	TRBJ2-7	TRBV27	TGTGCCAGCAGTGCGCGGACTGCCAGCGGCCCCTACGAGCAGTACTTC	CASSARTASGPYEQYF
TRBD2	NA	TRBJ2-1	TRBV25-1	TGTGCCAGCAGTCAAGCTAGCGGGAGTTACAATGAGCAGTTCTTC	CASSQASGSYNEQFF
NA	NA	TRBJ2-5	TRBV29-1	TGCAGCGTTTTAGGAGTGTTGGGAGGACAAGAGACCCAGTACTTC	CSVLGVLGGQETQYF
TRBD1	NA	TRBJ1-2	TRBV5-4	TGTGCCAGCAGTTGGGACAGGTTTACTAACTATGGCTACACCTTC	CASSWDRFTNYGYTF
NA	NA	TRBJ2-7	TRBV29-1	TGCAGCGTTGCCCGGGCGACAGGCGGAGGCGAGCAGTACTTC	CSVARATGGGEQYF
NA	NA	TRBJ2-1	TRBV2	TGTGCCAGCAGTCTCGGGACATCTCAAGGGGATGAGCAGTTCTTC	CASSLGTSQGDEQFF
NA	NA	TRBJ1-1	TRBV6-1	TGTGCCAGCAGTGCGGTGGGCCCCTTGGACTACCTGAACACTGAAGCTTTCTTT	CASSAVGPLDYLNTEAFF
NA	NA	TRBJ1-2	TRBV27	TGTGCCAGCAGTTCCAGGACGGGGAGGGTCTCTGGCTACACCTTC	CASSSRTGRVSGYTF
NA	NA	TRBJ1-1	TRBV14	TGTGCCAGCAGCCCGACAGGGAACACTGAAGCTTTCTTT	CASSPTGNTEAFF
TRBD2	NA	TRBJ2-1	TRBV11-2	TGTGCCAGCAGCCTTAGCGGGGGGACCTACAATGAGCAGTTCTTC	CASSLSGGTYNEQFF
TRBD1	NA	TRBJ1-1	TRBV2	TGTGCCAGCCGTAGACAGGGGCGTAACACTGAAGCTTTCTTT	CASRRQGRNTEAFF
TRBD1	NA	TRBJ2-2	TRBV4-3	TGCGCCAGCAGCCAAGATCCGACAGGGGGCGCGAACACCGGGGAGCTGTTTTTT	CASSQDPTGGANTGELFF
NA	NA	TRBJ2-7	TRBV5-6	TGTGCCAGCAGCCCCTGGGGACCCCGGGCCGCAGGGGTCGAGCAGTACTTC	CASSPWGPRAAGVEQYF
TRBD1	NA	TRBJ2-2	TRBV5-6	TGTGCCAGCAGCTTGGGGACAGGGCCTAACACCGGGGAGCTGTTTTTT	CASSLGTGPNTGELFF
TRBD1	NA	TRBJ2-7	TRBV2	TGTGCCAGCAGGGGCGCTGGACAGGGGGCTTACGAGCAGTACTTC	CASRGAGQGAYEQYF
TRBD2	NA	TRBJ2-1	TRBV5-8	TGTGCCAGCAGCCTCGGTGCGGGGGGGTACAATGAGCAGTTCTTC	CASSLGAGGYNEQFF
TRBD1	few	TRBJ2-1	TRBV10-3	TGTGCCATCAGTGAACAGGGGGCGGACAATGAGCAGTTCTTC	CAISEQGADNEQFF
NA	NA	TRBJ2-1	TRBV9	TGTGCCAGCAGCGTAGGGCTGACTGAATGGAATGAGCAGTTCTTC	CASSVGLTEWNEQFF
NA	NA	TRBJ2-7	TRBV2	TGTGCCAACGCCGTCTATACGGGGGTCTCCTACGAGCAGTACTTC	CANAVYTGVSYEQYF
NA	NA	TRBJ1-2	TRBV29-1	TGCAGCGTTGAAAGGGAGGGGACGCTGGGCTATGGCTACACCTTC	CSVEREGTLGYGYTF
TRBD1	NA	TRBJ1-5	TRBV11-2	TGTGCCAGCAGCTTAGGGGGGACAGGGAATCAGCCCCAGCATTTT	CASSLGGTGNQPQHF
NA	NA	TRBJ1-1	TRBV27	TGTGCCAGCAGCCTCCAGGTCGGTGACACTGAAGCTTTCTTT	CASSLQVGDTEAFF
NA	NA	TRBJ2-3	TRBV6-7	TGTGCCGGCCTTTTGGCAGCAGGCACAGATACGCAGTATTTT	CAGLLAAGTDTQYF
TRBD2	NA	TRBJ2-7	TRBV10-2	TGCGCCAGCAGTGAGAGAGAGAGGGAGGGTTCCCACGAGCAGTACTTC	CASSEREREGSHEQYF
NA	NA	TRBJ2-7	TRBV7-8	TGTGCCAGCAGCCCTTTGGGGGACTCCTACGAGCAGTACTTC	CASSPLGDSYEQYF
TRBD2	NA	TRBJ2-1	TRBV4-3	TGCGCCAGCAGCCAAGATATGACTAGCGGGAGTTACAATGAGCAGTTCTTC	CASSQDMTSGSYNEQFF
NA	NA	TRBJ2-7	TRBV5-1	TGCGCCAGCAGCGCGGGGCATGTCTACGAGCAGTACTTC	CASSAGHVYEQYF
TRBD1	NA	TRBJ2-3	TRBV2	TGTGCCAGCAGGGCCGGACAGGGGGCAGATACGCAGTATTTT	CASRAGQGADTQYF
NA	NA	TRBJ2-5	TRBV28	TGTGCCAGCACCTCGCCCGGGGGCTGGCAAGAGACCCAGTACTTC	CASTSPGGWQETQYF
TRBD2	NA	TRBJ2-5	TRBV10-1	TGCGCCAGCAGTGCGGCTAGCGGAGCTGAAGAGACCCAGTACTTC	CASSAASGAEETQYF
NA	NA	TRBJ2-5	TRBV7-8	TGTGCCAGCAGCGCGAGTTTGGAGACCCAGTACTTC	CASSASLETQYF
NA	few	TRBJ2-3	TRBV30	TGTGCCTGGCGGACGGAAGATACGCAGTATTTT	CAWRTEDTQYF
TRBD2	NA	TRBJ2-3	TRBV6-1	TGTGCCAGCAGTAGCGGGGGGCTCACAGATACGCAGTATTTT	CASSSGGLTDTQYF
NA	NA	TRBJ1-5	TRBV6-6	TGTGCCAGCAGTTTCCCGGGACCTAGCAATCAGCCCCAGCATTTT	CASSFPGPSNQPQHF
NA	NA	TRBJ2-1	TRBV9	TGTGCCAGCAGCGCTGCTGCGGGCAATGAGCAGTTCTTC	CASSAAAGNEQFF
NA	NA	TRBJ1-3	TRBV11-1	TGTGCCAGCAGCCAACTCCAAGGGGCCGCGGGGACCATATATTTT	CASSQLQGAAGTIYF
TRBD1	NA	TRBJ2-7	TRBV7-9	TGTGCCAGCGGGACAGGGATTAACGAGCAGTACTTC	CASGTGINEQYF
NA	NA	TRBJ2-3	TRBV30	TGTGCCTGGAGTGTTGCTAGAGGCACAGATACGCAGTATTTT	CAWSVARGTDTQYF
TRBD1	NA	TRBJ1-4	TRBV6-5	TGTGCCAGCAGTTACGGAGGGACAGGGCTAAATGAAAAACTGTTTTTT	CASSYGGTGLNEKLFF
TRBD2	NA	TRBJ2-3	TRBV13	TGTGCCAGCAGGATAGCGGGGGGCCCCGCGGATACGCAGTATTTT	CASRIAGGPADTQYF
TRBD2	NA	TRBJ2-1	TRBV4-3	TGCGCCAGCAGTCTTCTAGCGGGGACCTACAATGAGCAGTTCTTC	CASSLLAGTYNEQFF
NA	NA	TRBJ2-1	TRBV18	TGTGCCAGCTCACCAACCAGTTACAATGAGCAGTTCTTC	CASSPTSYNEQFF
NA	NA	TRBJ2-3	TRBV19	TGTGCCAGTAGTTCCGGGCCTAGGACAGATACGCAGTATTTT	CASSSGPRTDTQYF
NA	NA	TRBJ1-1	TRBV5-6	TGTGCCAGCAGCTTGGGGTGGGGAAACACTGAAGCTTTCTTT	CASSLGWGNTEAFF
NA	NA	TRBJ2-7	TRBV5-6	TGTGCCAGCAGCCTGGGGGGGCAATACGAGCAGTACTTC	CASSLGGQYEQYF
TRBD1	once	TRBJ1-2	TRBV7-9	TGTGCCAGCAGCGTCATTGAGGGACAGGCCCCCTACTATGGCTACACCTTC	CASSVIEGQAPYYGYTF
NA	few	TRBJ2-7	TRBV4-3	TGCGCCAGCAGCCAAGGGGCAGGGATTTCCTACGAGCAGTACTTC	CASSQGAGISYEQYF
NA	NA	TRBJ2-5	TRBV6-5	TGTGCCAGCAGAGGGAGGACAGAAGAGACCCAGTACTTC	CASRGRTEETQYF
TRBD1	NA	TRBJ2-2	TRBV7-7	TGTGCTAGCAGCTTGGGACAGCTGAACACCGGGGAGCTGTTTTTT	CASSLGQLNTGELFF
NA	NA	TRBJ2-7	TRBV4-3	TGCGCCAGCAGCCAATCGGTGAGGGTTGTGGACGAGCAGTACTTC	CASSQSVRVVDEQYF
NA	NA	TRBJ1-1	TRBV9	TGTGCCAGCAGCGTAGACGAGGGACATGGAGCTTTCTTT	CASSVDEGHGAFF
TRBD2	NA	TRBJ2-1	TRBV4-3	TGCGCCAGCAGCCAGCGACTAGCGGGGTCGATCAATGAGCAGTTCTTC	CASSQRLAGSINEQFF
NA	few	TRBJ2-7	TRBV2	TGTGCCAGCAGTGATCGGACATCCACCTACGAGCAGTACTTC	CASSDRTSTYEQYF
NA	NA	TRBJ2-2	TRBV7-8	TGTGCCAGCAGCTTCTGGGGGCCCGGGGCCGGGGAGCTGTTTTTT	CASSFWGPGAGELFF
NA	NA	TRBJ2-2	TRBV7-2	TGTGCCAGCAGCTTAGTCCTCCCCGGGGAGCTGTTTTTT	CASSLVLPGELFF